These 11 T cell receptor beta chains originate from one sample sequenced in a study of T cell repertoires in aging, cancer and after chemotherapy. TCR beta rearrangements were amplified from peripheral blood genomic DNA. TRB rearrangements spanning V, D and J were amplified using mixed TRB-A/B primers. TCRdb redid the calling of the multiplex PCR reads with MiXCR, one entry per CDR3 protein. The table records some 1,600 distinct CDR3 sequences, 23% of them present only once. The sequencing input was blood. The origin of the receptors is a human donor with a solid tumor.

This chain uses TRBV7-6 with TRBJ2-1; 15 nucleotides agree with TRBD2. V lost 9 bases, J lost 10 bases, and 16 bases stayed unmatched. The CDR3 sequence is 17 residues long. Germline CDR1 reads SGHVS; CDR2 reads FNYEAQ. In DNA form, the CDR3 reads TGTGCCAGTAGTCGAAACACACCGGGACTAGCGGGGGGCGAGCAGTTCTTC. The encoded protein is CASSRNTPGLAGGEQFF.

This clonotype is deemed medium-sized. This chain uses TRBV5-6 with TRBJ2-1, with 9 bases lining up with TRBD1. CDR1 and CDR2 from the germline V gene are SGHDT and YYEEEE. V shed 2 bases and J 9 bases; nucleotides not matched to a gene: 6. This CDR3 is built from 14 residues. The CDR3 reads CASSFVQGASEQFF. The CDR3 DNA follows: TGTGCCAGCAGCTTTGTACAGGGGGCCAGTGAGCAGTTCTTC.

The CDR3 DNA is TGTGTTAGTAGTCCGTCCAGCGGGAGTTCAGATACGCAGTATTTT. Its protein product is CVSSPSSGSSDTQYF. J is TRBJ2-3 and V is TRBV19, with 8 bases lining up with TRBD2. CDR3 length: 15 amino acids. The V gene's germline CDR1 is LNHDA and CDR2 SQIVND (reference sequence).

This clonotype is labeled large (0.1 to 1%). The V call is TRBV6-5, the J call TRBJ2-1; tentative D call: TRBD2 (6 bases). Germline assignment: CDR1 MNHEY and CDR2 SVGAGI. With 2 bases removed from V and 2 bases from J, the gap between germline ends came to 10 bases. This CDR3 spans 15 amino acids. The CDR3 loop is CASSYKGLTYNEQFF. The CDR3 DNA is TGTGCCAGCAGTTACAAAGGACTAACCTACAATGAGCAGTTCTTC.

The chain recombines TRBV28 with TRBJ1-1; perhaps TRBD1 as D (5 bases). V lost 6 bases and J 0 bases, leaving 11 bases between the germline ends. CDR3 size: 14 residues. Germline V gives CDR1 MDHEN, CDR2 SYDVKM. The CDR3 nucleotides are TGTGCCAGCAGGTATGACAGAATGAACACTGAAGCTTTCTTT. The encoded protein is CASRYDRMNTEAFF.

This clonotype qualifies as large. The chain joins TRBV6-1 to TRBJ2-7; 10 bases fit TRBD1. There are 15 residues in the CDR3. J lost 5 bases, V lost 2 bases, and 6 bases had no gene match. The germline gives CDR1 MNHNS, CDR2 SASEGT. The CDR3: CASSERTGGSDEQYF. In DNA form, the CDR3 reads TGTGCCAGCAGTGAACGGACAGGGGGTTCGGACGAGCAGTACTTC.

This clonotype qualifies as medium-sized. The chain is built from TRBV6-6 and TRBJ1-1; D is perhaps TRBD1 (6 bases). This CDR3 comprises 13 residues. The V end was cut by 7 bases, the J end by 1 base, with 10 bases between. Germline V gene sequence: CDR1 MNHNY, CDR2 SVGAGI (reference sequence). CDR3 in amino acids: CASTGQPNTEAFF. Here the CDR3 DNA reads TGTGCCAGCACCGGACAGCCGAACACTGAAGCTTTCTTT.

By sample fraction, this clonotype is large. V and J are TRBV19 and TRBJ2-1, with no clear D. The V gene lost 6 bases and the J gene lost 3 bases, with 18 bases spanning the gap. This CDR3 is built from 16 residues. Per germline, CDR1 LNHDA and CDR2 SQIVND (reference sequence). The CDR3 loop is CASSPPWGVGYNEQFF. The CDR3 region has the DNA TGTGCCAGTAGCCCCCCGTGGGGTGTAGGCTACAATGAGCAGTTCTTC.

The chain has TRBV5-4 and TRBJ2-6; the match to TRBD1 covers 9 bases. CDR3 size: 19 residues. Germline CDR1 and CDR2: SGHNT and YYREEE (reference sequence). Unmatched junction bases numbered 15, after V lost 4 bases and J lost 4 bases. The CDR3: CASSPGSTGGARGANVLTF. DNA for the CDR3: TGTGCCAGCAGCCCCGGGTCCACAGGGGGCGCGAGGGGGGCCAACGTCCTGACTTTC.

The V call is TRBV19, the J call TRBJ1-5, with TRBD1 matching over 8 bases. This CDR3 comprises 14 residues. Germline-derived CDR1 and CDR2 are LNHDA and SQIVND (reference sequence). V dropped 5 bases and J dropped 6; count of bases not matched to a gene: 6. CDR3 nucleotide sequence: TGTGCCAGTAGTGGGTGGACAGGGTCTCAGCCCCAGCATTTT. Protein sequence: CASSGWTGSQPQHF.

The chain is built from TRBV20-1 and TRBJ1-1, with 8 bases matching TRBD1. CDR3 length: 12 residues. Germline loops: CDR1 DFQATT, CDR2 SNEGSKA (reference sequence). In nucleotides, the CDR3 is TGCAGCCCTTACAGGGGGAGGACTGAAGCTTTCTTT. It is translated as CSPYRGRTEAFF.